The 19 T cell receptor beta chains below were found in one sample sequenced in a study of OX40 agonist ivuxolimab in advanced cancers. Here immunoSEQ multiplex PCR was the method, and the copy in TCRdb shows in-frame clones only, minus some. Of tens of thousands of clones in the sample, 80% were seen once. The sample was CD4+ or CD8+ T cells sorted from blood, taken in a trial of the OX40 agonist ivuxolimab. These receptors came from an adult with an advanced solid tumor such as melanoma, head and neck, liver or kidney cancer.

This chain joins TRBV5-4 and TRBJ1-1; TRBD1 might be the D (6 bases). Deletions cut 2 bases from V and 1 base from J, with 12 bases between. Per the germline V gene, CDR1 is SGHNT and CDR2 is YYREEE (reference sequence). The CDR3 runs 15 residues. CDR3 bases: TGTGCCAGCAGCTTAAATACAGGGAGGAACACTGAAGCTTTCTTT. Its protein product is CASSLNTGRNTEAFF.

The chain uses TRBV2 and TRBJ2-3; 7 bases are a match to TRBD1. Germline trimming cut 4 bases from V and 0 bases from J; bases unmatched to any gene: 7. There are 16 residues in the CDR3. Germline V lookup: CDR1 SNHLY, CDR2 FYNNEI. CDR3 residues: CASSAHRGTSTDTQYF. As DNA, the CDR3 is TGTGCCAGCAGTGCACACAGGGGAACTAGCACAGATACGCAGTATTTT. Full variable domain (outside the CDR3, taken from reference TRBV2 and TRBJ2-3): EPEVTQTPSHQVTQMGQEVILRCVPISNHLYFYWYRQILGQKVEFLVSFYNNEISEKSEIFDDQFSVERPDGSNFTLKIRSTKLEDSAMYFCASSAHRGTSTDTQYFGPGTRLTVL.

The CDR3 DNA reads as TGTGCCAGCAGCTCACGGCACTACGAGCAGTACTTC. It translates to CASSSRHYEQYF. This chain links TRBV11-2 with TRBJ2-7; D gene uncertain. The CDR3 runs 12 residues. Trimming took 4 bases from V and 3 from J, leaving 7 bases between them. CDR1 is SGHAT and CDR2 is FQNNGV in the germline V gene.

The chain couples TRBV18 to TRBJ1-3, with 7 positions matching TRBD1. CDR1 is KGHSH, CDR2 LQKENI, per germline. The trim removed 4 bases at V and 3 bases at J, leaving 12 bases unmatched. The CDR3 is 17 residues long. CDR3 nucleotide sequence: TGTGCCAGCTCACGCGGGACAGCGCAAGGTGGTGGAAACACCATATATTTT. It is translated as CASSRGTAQGGGNTIYF.

The chain couples TRBV7-9 to TRBJ2-2; D remains ambiguous. The CDR3 sequence is 14 residues long. The V gene lost 5 bases and the J gene lost 1 base, with 8 bases spanning the gap. The germline V gene encodes CDR1 SEHNR and CDR2 FQNEAQ (reference sequence). This chain's CDR3 is CASSHRQNTGELFF. The CDR3 coding sequence is TGTGCCAGCAGCCACCGACAGAACACCGGGGAGCTGTTTTTT.

The chain is built from TRBV25-1 and TRBJ2-5; possible D gene TRBD2, 5 bases. The V gene's germline CDR1 is MGHDK and CDR2 SYGVNS. Between the trimmed V and J ends, which lost 6 bases and 5 bases, there was a span of 19 bases. CDR3 size: 15 residues. The CDR3 protein is CASSDPRGEGETQYF. DNA for the CDR3: TGTGCCAGCAGCGACCCCAGAGGCGAGGGTGAGACCCAGTACTTC.

The CDR3 region has the DNA TGTGCCAGCAGTTTCAGAGGGCGCCAAGAGACCCAGTACTTC. Translation: CASSFRGRQETQYF. The chain uses TRBV11-2 and TRBJ2-5; perhaps TRBD2 as D (5 bases). The CDR3 length is 14 residues. Germline-derived CDR1 and CDR2 are SGHAT and FQNNGV. Trimming left V 6 bases short and J 1 base short, with 12 bases between.

Only a few counts were recorded for this clone. V usage is TRBV11-2 and J usage is TRBJ2-2, with no clear D. CDR3 length equals 15 residues. V shed 5 bases and J shed 6 bases, with 16 bases lying between them. Germline V gives CDR1 SGHAT, CDR2 FQNNGV. CDR3 sequence: CASSAQSSGSGELFF. CDR3 DNA sequence: TGTGCCAGCAGCGCCCAGTCCTCGGGCTCCGGGGAGCTGTTTTTT.

This chain links TRBV11-2 with TRBJ2-1; 10 nucleotides line up with TRBD1. With V trimmed by 3 bases and J by 3 bases, 14 bases remained unmatched. Germline V gene data show CDR1 as SGHAT and CDR2 as FQNNGV. The CDR3 is 19 residues long. CDR3 DNA sequence: TGTGCCAGCAGCTTCGGGGGACGTTGGGGACAGGGGCTCTACAATGAGCAGTTCTTC. It yields the protein CASSFGGRWGQGLYNEQFF.

The chain links TRBV5-6 to TRBJ2-5; TRBD1 is a possible D gene (6 bases). Trimming pared 3 bases from V and 9 bases from J, leaving 18 bases between. Germline CDR1 and CDR2: SGHDT and YYEEEE. The CDR3 extends over 14 amino acids. Here the CDR3 DNA reads TGTGCCAGCAGCTCCCGGACAGTCCCGGTCGCCCAGTACTTC. This codes for CASSSRTVPVAQYF. The variable domain in full, completed from reference TRBV5-6 and TRBJ2-5, reads DAGVTQSPTHLIKTRGQQVTLRCSPKSGHDTVSWYQQALGQGPQFIFQYYEEEERQRGNFPDRFSGHQFPNYSSELNVNALLLGDSALYLCASSSRTVPVAQYFGPGTRLLVL.

The J gene is TRBJ2-1, the V gene TRBV2, with TRBD2 matching 9 bases. The CDR3 loop spans 16 amino acids. CDR1 is SNHLY and CDR2 is FYNNEI in the germline V gene. V lost 5 bases and J lost 4; bases outside the gene matches: 9. The chain's CDR3 is CASSPPGAGGYNEQFF. CDR3 bases: TGTGCCAGCAGTCCCCCAGGAGCGGGAGGTTACAATGAGCAGTTCTTC. The entire variable domain, with the rest obtained from reference TRBV2 and TRBJ2-1, is as follows: EPEVTQTPSHQVTQMGQEVILRCVPISNHLYFYWYRQILGQKVEFLVSFYNNEISEKSEIFDDQFSVERPDGSNFTLKIRSTKLEDSAMYFCASSPPGAGGYNEQFFGPGTRLTVL.

The CDR3 bases are TGTGCCAGCAGCCAGTGGGGGAGCGGCTACACCTTC. It is translated as CASSQWGSGYTF. This chain uses TRBV4-2 with TRBJ1-2; possibly TRBD1 for D (5 bases). This CDR3 spans 12 amino acids. V gave up 3 bases and J gave up 8 bases, with 10 bases separating them. The germline CDR1 and CDR2 sequences are LGHNA and YNFKEQ.

The table lists this clone with a few counts. This sequence joins TRBV6-1 and TRBJ2-7; D is uncertain. Trimming pared 2 bases from V and 12 bases from J, leaving 11 bases between. Germline V CDR1 and CDR2: MNHNS, SASEGT. The CDR3 covers 11 residues. The CDR3 loop reads CASSESPTGYF. The CDR3 DNA reads as TGTGCCAGCAGTGAATCGCCAACTGGGTACTTC.

V usage is TRBV18 and J usage is TRBJ1-5; maybe TRBD1 (6 bases). Germline V gives CDR1 KGHSH, CDR2 LQKENI. Trimming removed 5 bases at V and 5 bases at J, with 10 bases between. The CDR3 loop spans 13 amino acids. CDR3 DNA: TGTGCCAGCTCAGCGGACAGTTATCAGCCCCAGCATTTT. Translation gives CASSADSYQPQHF.

The V and J genes are TRBV5-1 and TRBJ2-7; weak D call: TRBD2 (5 bases). The CDR3 loop spans 15 amino acids. The V end lost 0 bases, the J end lost 5 bases, and 15 bases lay between the germline ends. Germline lookup yields CDR1 SGHRS and CDR2 YFSETQ. The CDR3 here is CASSLAGVNVDEQYF. The CDR3 coding sequence is TGCGCCAGCAGCTTGGCCGGGGTGAACGTGGACGAGCAGTACTTC.

The chain uses TRBV10-3 and TRBJ2-3; D is uncertain. The V end was cut by 2 bases, the J end by 5 bases, with 8 bases between. The CDR3 has 13 amino acids. The germline V gene has CDR1 ENHRY and CDR2 SYGVKD. CDR3 sequence reads: CAISEGPEDTQYF. DNA of the CDR3: TGTGCCATCAGTGAGGGGCCTGAAGATACGCAGTATTTT.

This chain connects TRBV28 to TRBJ2-7; no firm D call. The CDR3 consists of 14 residues. Germline loops: CDR1 MDHEN, CDR2 SYDVKM. Deletions cut 3 bases from V and 1 base from J, with 10 bases between. DNA of the CDR3: TGTGCCAGCAGTTTGTATAAGGGATCCTACGAGCAGTACTTC. Amino acids: CASSLYKGSYEQYF.

The V and J genes are TRBV5-1 and TRBJ2-1; D is possibly TRBD1 (5 bases). Trimming took off 4 bases at V and 7 bases at J, with 15 bases between the two ends. The CDR3 is 14 residues long. Germline V gives CDR1 SGHRS, CDR2 YFSETQ. The CDR3 spells CASSHTIQVNEQFF. CDR3 DNA: TGCGCCAGCAGCCATACGATACAGGTTAATGAGCAGTTCTTC.

The chain couples TRBV14 to TRBJ1-4, with a possible D match to TRBD1 (6 bases). V lost 1 base to trimming and J lost 8 bases, with 14 bases between them. This CDR3 region has 15 residues. Germline CDR1 is SGHDN and CDR2 is FVKESK. The CDR3 DNA reads TGTGCCAGCAGCCAAGGGAACAGGGTCGCGGAAAAACTGTTTTTT. Translation: CASSQGNRVAEKLFF.